This T cell receptor beta chain was captured in a study of shared T cell receptors in the human thymus. This clone occurred once. The germline gives CDR1 MNHNY, CDR2 SVGAGI (reference sequence). The V gene lost 7 bases and the J gene lost 1 base, with 19 bases spanning the gap. This CDR3 comprises 16 residues. Assay: immunoSEQ multiplex PCR; the TCRdb copy retains only in-frame clones and omits some. This sample has under 450,000 clones, with more than 85% found just once. This TCR was sampled from a human donor. The V call is TRBV6-6, the J call TRBJ2-5; unclear D gene. Sequenced input: thymocytes. CDR3 coding DNA: TGTGCCAGCACCGTACTCCCGACCGACCGCCAAGAGACCCAGTACTTC. It encodes CASTVLPTDRQETQYF.